This T cell receptor (beta chain) was profiled in a study of blood T cell repertoires in COVID-19. Generated by immunoSEQ multiplex PCR, the TCRdb table keeps only in-frame clones and is missing some. The table has roughly 140,000 clones, approximately 84% seen once. Sequenced: peripheral blood. This clonotype originated in a human donor in a cohort sampled during active COVID-19.

CDR3 sequence reads: CASSDGDRGSNYGYTF. The DNA for the CDR3 is TGCGCCAGCAGTGATGGTGACAGGGGCAGTAACTATGGCTACACCTTC. The chain recombines TRBV10-1 with TRBJ1-2; 8 bases agree with TRBD1. Losses at the gene ends were 3 bases for V and 1 base for J; bases not matched to a gene: 7. Germline V lookup: CDR1 WNHNN, CDR2 SYGVQD (reference sequence). The length of the CDR3 is 16 residues.